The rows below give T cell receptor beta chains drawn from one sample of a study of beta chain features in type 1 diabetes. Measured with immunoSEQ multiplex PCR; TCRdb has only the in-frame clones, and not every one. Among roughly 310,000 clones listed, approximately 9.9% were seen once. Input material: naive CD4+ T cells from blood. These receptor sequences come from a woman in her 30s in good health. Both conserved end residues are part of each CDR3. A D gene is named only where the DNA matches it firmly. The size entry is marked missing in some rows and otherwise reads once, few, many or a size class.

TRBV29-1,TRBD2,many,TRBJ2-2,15,TGCAGCGGCCTGACTGGCGGGAGAGTCACCGGGGAGCTGTTTTTT,CSGLTGGRVTGELFF
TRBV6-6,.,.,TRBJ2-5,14,TGTGCCACCCGGACAGTATGGGCTGAAGAGACCCAGTACTTC,CATRTVWAEETQYF
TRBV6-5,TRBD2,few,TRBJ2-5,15,TGTGCCAGCAGTTACGCGGGAGGGAAGCAAGAGACCCAGTACTTC,CASSYAGGKQETQYF
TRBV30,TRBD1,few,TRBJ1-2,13,TGTGCCTGGGATGGACAGGATTCGGAAGGCTACACCTTC,CAWDGQDSEGYTF
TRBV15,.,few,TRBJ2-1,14,TGTGCCACCAGTCGACAGAGAGCAATCAATGAGCAGTTCTTC,CATSRQRAINEQFF
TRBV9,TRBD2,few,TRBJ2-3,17,TGTGCCAGCAGCGGCACTAGCGGGAGTTGGTTTGGGGATACGCAGTATTTT,CASSGTSGSWFGDTQYF
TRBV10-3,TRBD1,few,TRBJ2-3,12,TGTGCCACAGGACAGGGGACAGATACGCAGTATTTT,CATGQGTDTQYF
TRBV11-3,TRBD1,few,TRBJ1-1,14,TGTGCCAGCAGCTTGGGGACAGGGGCCACTGAAGCTTTCTTT,CASSLGTGATEAFF
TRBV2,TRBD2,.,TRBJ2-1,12,TGTGCCAGCAGAGGTAGCGGGAGCCGGCAGTTCTTC,CASRGSGSRQFF
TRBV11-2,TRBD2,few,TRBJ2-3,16,TGTGCCAGCAGCTGGTCAACTAGCGCGAGAGGAGATACGCAGTATTTT,CASSWSTSARGDTQYF
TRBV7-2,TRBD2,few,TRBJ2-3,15,TGTGCCAGCACGCCTCCGGGACTAAGCACAGATACGCAGTATTTT,CASTPPGLSTDTQYF
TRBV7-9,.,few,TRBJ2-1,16,TGTGCCAGCAGCTTTAGTGTAACCGGACTGGACAATGAGCAGTTCTTC,CASSFSVTGLDNEQFF
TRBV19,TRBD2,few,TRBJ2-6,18,TGTGCCAGTATGGAACTAGCGGGGCTAAGGACTGGGGCCAACGTCCTGACTTTC,CASMELAGLRTGANVLTF
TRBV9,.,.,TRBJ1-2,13,TGTGCCAGCAGCCCCAACGAGGGTCGCGGCTACACCTTC,CASSPNEGRGYTF
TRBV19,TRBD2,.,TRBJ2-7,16,TGTGCCAGTAGTTCCCCTCGGACTAGCGGGAGTGGCGAGCAGTACTTC,CASSSPRTSGSGEQYF
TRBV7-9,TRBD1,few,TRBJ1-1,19,TGTGCCAGCAGCTTAATGCACCTCCGGGACAGGGTCTTGGGCACTGAAGCTTTCTTT,CASSLMHLRDRVLGTEAFF
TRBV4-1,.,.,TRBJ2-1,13,TGCGCCAGCAGCCAAGATCGTGCTACCGAGCAGTTCTTC,CASSQDRATEQFF
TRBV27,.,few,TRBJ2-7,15,TGTGCCAGCAGTTCCCTGGGAGGTGGGTCCTACGAGCAGTACTTC,CASSSLGGGSYEQYF
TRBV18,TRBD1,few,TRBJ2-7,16,TGTGCCAGCTCACCGCGTGATATACAGGGGGTCCACGAGCAGTACTTC,CASSPRDIQGVHEQYF
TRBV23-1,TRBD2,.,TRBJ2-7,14,TGCGCCAGCAGCCGGGGGGGGGCGCTTTACGAGCAGTACTTC,CASSRGGALYEQYF
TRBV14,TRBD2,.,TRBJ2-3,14,TGTGCAATCACTAGCGGGAGAGTCGCAGATACGCAGTATTTT,CAITSGRVADTQYF
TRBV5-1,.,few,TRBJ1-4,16,TGCGCCAGCAGCTTAACAGGCCTTGCAACTAATGAAAAACTGTTTTTT,CASSLTGLATNEKLFF
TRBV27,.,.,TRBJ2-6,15,TGTGCCAGCACGAGATTGAGCTCTGGGGCCAACGTCCTGACTTTC,CASTRLSSGANVLTF
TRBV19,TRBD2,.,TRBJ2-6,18,TGTGCCAGTAGTCTCGGACTAGCGGGAGCAAATTTGGCCAACGTCCTGACTTTC,CASSLGLAGANLANVLTF
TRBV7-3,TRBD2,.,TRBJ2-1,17,TGTGCCAGCAGCTTCTCTGCGACTAGCGGGGCTAACAATGAGCAGTTCTTC,CASSFSATSGANNEQFF
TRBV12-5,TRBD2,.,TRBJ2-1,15,TGTGCTAGTGGTTTAGTGCGGGAGGGGTCCAATGAGCAGTTCTTC,CASGLVREGSNEQFF
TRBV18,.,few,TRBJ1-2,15,TGTGCCAGCTCACTTTCACAGGGAGCGCTGGATGGCTACACCTTC,CASSLSQGALDGYTF
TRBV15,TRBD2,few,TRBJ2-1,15,TGTGCCACCAGCAGAGCTCGCGGGAGCGGATATGAGCAGTTCTTC,CATSRARGSGYEQFF
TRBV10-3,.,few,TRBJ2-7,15,TGTGCCATCAGTGAGAGGGACGGGAGCGCCTACGAGCAGTACTTC,CAISERDGSAYEQYF
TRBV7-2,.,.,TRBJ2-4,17,TGTGCCAGCAGCCCCGGGGGATGGGGATTAGCCAAAAACATTCAGTACTTC,CASSPGGWGLAKNIQYF
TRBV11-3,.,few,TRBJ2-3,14,TGTGCCAGCAGCTTAATTGGAGGGACAGATACGCAGTATTTT,CASSLIGGTDTQYF
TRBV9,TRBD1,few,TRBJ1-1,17,TGTGCCAGCGGCCCTTCCGGACAGGGGGCTGTGAACACTGAAGCTTTCTTT,CASGPSGQGAVNTEAFF
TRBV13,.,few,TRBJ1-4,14,TGTGCCAGCAGCTTTAACAGTTGGAATGAAAAACTGTTTTTT,CASSFNSWNEKLFF
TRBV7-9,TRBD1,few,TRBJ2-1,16,TGTGCCAGCAGCACCAACGGACAGGGAGCCTACAATGAGCAGTTCTTC,CASSTNGQGAYNEQFF
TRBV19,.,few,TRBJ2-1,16,TGTGCCAGTAGTATCCAGGGACAAACCTTCTACAATGAGCAGTTCTTC,CASSIQGQTFYNEQFF